Following are 11 T cell receptor beta chains from one sample sequenced in a study of CD4 T cells in relation to SARS-CoV-2 and coronaviruses. Sequencing was performed with immunoSEQ multiplex PCR; in TCRdb, only in-frame clones are kept and a portion is missing. The sample consists of some 35,000 clones, approximately 82% of them appearing once. No cognate antigen is known for these TCRs. The material sequenced was naive CD4+ T cells from PBMCs, cultured in vitro. Subset: naive CD4+ T cells isolated by negative enrichment. The receptors come from an adult with COVID-19.

There are a few counts of this clone. The CDR3 protein is CASSRTGYNSPLHF. CDR3 DNA: TGTGCCAGCAGCCGGACAGGGTATAATTCACCCCTCCACTTT. The chain joins TRBV28 to TRBJ1-6; 8 bases match TRBD1. CDR1 is MDHEN and CDR2 is SYDVKM in the germline V gene. This CDR3 is 14 amino acids long. Unmatched junction bases numbered 2, after V lost 6 bases and J lost 4 bases. The whole variable domain, remainder taken from reference TRBV28 and TRBJ1-6, is DVKVTQSSRYLVKRTGEKVFLECVQDMDHENMFWYRQDPGLGLRLIYFSYDVKMKEKGDIPEGYSVSREKKERFSLILESASTNQTSMYLCASSRTGYNSPLHFGNGTRLTVT.

The table lists this clone with a count of one. V gene TRBV18 combines with J gene TRBJ1-4, with D possibly being TRBD1 (6 bases). The CDR3 has 15 residues. The V and J ends lost 8 bases and 0 bases respectively, with 13 bases between them. Germline V CDR1 and CDR2: KGHSH, LQKENI. Here the CDR3 DNA reads TGTGCCAGCAGTGCACAGGGCGCAACTAATGAAAAACTGTTTTTT. It encodes CASSAQGATNEKLFF.

A few counts support this clone. V is TRBV7-8 and J is TRBJ2-1; TRBD1 might be the D (5 bases). V was trimmed by 5 bases and J by 8 bases, leaving 13 bases between them. This CDR3 spans 13 amino acids. The germline gives CDR1 SGHVS, CDR2 FQNEAQ. CDR3 sequence: CASSPRAGYEQFF. The CDR3 DNA reads TGTGCCAGCAGCCCTCGAGCAGGGTATGAGCAGTTCTTC.

The CDR3 DNA reads as TGCGCCAGCAGCTTGGAACCCGGACTAGCGGGAGCGGAGACCCAGTACTTC. This codes for CASSLEPGLAGAETQYF. The rearrangement links TRBV5-1 to TRBJ2-5; 13 nucleotides agree with TRBD2. The V and J ends lost 0 bases and 5 bases, in that order; junction bases with no gene match: 7. Germline V gene data show CDR1 as SGHRS and CDR2 as YFSETQ. CDR3 length equals 17 residues.

CDR3 bases: TGTGCCAGCAGCGTAGATGATTTCAATGAGCAGTTCTTC. It yields the protein CASSVDDFNEQFF. This chain connects TRBV9 to TRBJ2-1; D uncertain. This CDR3 region has 13 residues. Germline CDR1 reads SGDLS; CDR2 reads YYNGEE. Trimming cost V 0 bases and J 6 bases, with 7 bases left between them.

The rearrangement joins TRBV24-1 to TRBJ2-3, with 7 bases fitting TRBD1. The junction had 12 bases not matched to a gene; V was cut back by 4 bases and J by 6 bases. The CDR3 covers 16 residues. Germline V lookup: CDR1 KGHDR, CDR2 SFDVKD. CDR3 bases: TGTGCCACCAGTGACCCCGGACACAGGGGAAGTGATACGCAGTATTTT. Translation: CATSDPGHRGSDTQYF.

This clone was picked up one time. Written as DNA, the CDR3 is TGTGCCAGCAGCTCCCAAGCGGGAGATCTTTACAATGAGCAGTTCTTC. Protein: CASSSQAGDLYNEQFF. J is TRBJ2-1 and V is TRBV7-6; 8 nucleotides align to TRBD2. The junction had 9 bases not matched to a gene; V was cut back by 4 bases and J by 4 bases. CDR1 and CDR2 (germline): SGHVS, FNYEAQ. The CDR3 has 16 amino acids.

The rearrangement links TRBV18 to TRBJ1-1; D might be TRBD1 (5 bases). The V end lost 6 bases, the J end lost 4 bases, and 12 bases lay between the germline ends. The CDR3 consists of 13 residues. Germline lookup yields CDR1 KGHSH and CDR2 LQKENI. The CDR3 DNA reads TGTGCCAGCTCCCCCTTAAGGGGCACTGAAGCTTTCTTT. The encoded protein is CASSPLRGTEAFF.

The chain is built from TRBV4-2 and TRBJ1-4; D might be TRBD1 (6 bases). CDR1 and CDR2 (germline): LGHNA, YNFKEQ. The CDR3 length is 14 residues. Trimming cost V 3 bases and J 6 bases, with 11 bases left between them. CDR3 coding DNA: TGTGCCAGCAGCCAGCGGGGGGCGGATGAAAAACTGTTTTTT. Residues: CASSQRGADEKLFF.

This chain connects TRBV5-4 to TRBJ2-3; the match to TRBD1 covers 9 bases. This CDR3 is 14 amino acids long. Germline CDR1 and CDR2: SGHNT and YYREEE (reference sequence). The V gene end was trimmed by 4 bases and the J gene end by 1 base; junction bases not matched to a gene: 1. The chain's CDR3 is CASSRQGGTDTQYF. The CDR3 coding sequence is TGTGCCAGCAGCCGACAGGGGGGCACAGATACGCAGTATTTT.

The chain couples TRBV10-3 to TRBJ2-1; perhaps D is TRBD1 or TRBD2 (6 bases each). The CDR3 is 16 amino acids. The germline gives CDR1 ENHRY, CDR2 SYGVKD. V was cut by 5 bases and J by 6 bases, with 20 bases left in between. The chain's CDR3 is CAISSIDRLGGNEQFF. In nucleotides, the CDR3 is TGTGCCATCAGTTCGATAGACAGGTTGGGGGGCAATGAGCAGTTCTTC.